This TCR beta chain was captured in a study of T cells after yellow fever vaccination. The study made its TCR cDNA through 5'RACE template switching. That step introduced a universal primer site along with UMIs. Each CDR3 protein gets one entry after TCRdb re-called the 5' RACE reads with MiXCR. This sample has hundreds of thousands of distinct CDR3 sequences, with around 4% found just once. CDR3 length equals 16 residues. Germline V gene data show CDR1 as SEHNR and CDR2 as FQNEAQ (reference sequence). The ends were cut back, 5 bases at V and 2 bases at J, with 18 bases in the middle. This specimen was PBMCs, taken on the day of the yellow fever booster vaccination. This chain uses TRBV7-9 with TRBJ1-2; no reliable D call. The clonotype comes from a man younger than 35 who received the YFV17D yellow fever vaccine. CDR3 in DNA: TGTGCCAGCAGCCCAACATCACCGGCGGGCAACTATGGCTACACCTTC. It translates to CASSPTSPAGNYGYTF.